The sequence of this T cell receptor beta chain was determined in a study of cytomegalovirus exposure and HLA in healthy donors. Both 60 Vbeta primers and 13 Jbeta primers went into the PCR. Profiled with immunoSEQ multiplex PCR; TCRdb holds only in-frame clones, not every one. The table includes fewer than 350,000 clones, approximately 90% detected once. Worth noting for this clone: Other DNA variants within this sample encode the same CDR3.

The CDR3 runs to 12 residues. CDR1 ENHRY and CDR2 SYGVKD come from the germline V gene. V was shortened by 5 bases and J by 4 bases, with 6 bases between the two germline ends. The specimen sequenced was PBMCs. The TCR originated in a woman younger than 30 in good health and CMV-seronegative. The chain employs TRBV10-3 and TRBJ1-3; D is unresolved. In nucleotides, the CDR3 is TGTGCCATCAGTACACAGGGAAACACCATATATTTT. Translation: CAISTQGNTIYF.